The 13 T cell receptor beta chains listed next were all sequenced from one sample in a study of T cell repertoires in ileal Crohn's disease. Noted time point: proximal margin of the surgical specimen (macroscopically non-inflamed). Profiling relied on immunoSEQ multiplex PCR, and the TCRdb table lists in-frame clones only, not all of them. The data hold roughly 5,200 clones, with around 87% observed a single time. Sequenced: ileal tissue. These receptors were taken from an adult with Crohn's disease.

This rearrangement joins TRBV5-5 to TRBJ1-3, with no clear D. This CDR3 contains 16 residues. V lost 0 bases and J 0 bases, leaving 10 bases between the germline ends. Looked up from germline, CDR1 is SGHKS and CDR2 is YYEKEE (reference sequence). CDR3 DNA sequence: TGTGCCAGCAGCTTGGGGGAATTTTCCTCTGGAAACACCATATATTTT. As protein: CASSLGEFSSGNTIYF.

V gene TRBV6-1 combines with J gene TRBJ1-5, with 9 bases matching TRBD1. Per germline, CDR1 MNHNS and CDR2 SASEGT. After removal of 3 bases from V and 6 bases from J, the junction contained 9 bases not matched to a gene. The CDR3 is 16 residues long. CDR3 sequence (DNA): TGTGCCAGCAGTGACTGGGGACAGGGTCGGGGTCAGCCCCAGCATTTT. Protein sequence: CASSDWGQGRGQPQHF.

The chain joins TRBV19 to TRBJ2-2; the D gene is possibly TRBD1 (5 bases). V gave up 4 bases and J gave up 8 bases, with 17 bases separating them. CDR1 is LNHDA, CDR2 SQIVND, per germline (reference sequence). The CDR3 length is 15 residues. CDR3 sequence (DNA): TGTGCCAGTAGTACACAGGTGGGAATTGCTGGGGAGCTGTTTTTT. It translates to CASSTQVGIAGELFF.

The chain links TRBV5-4 to TRBJ1-1; TRBD1 agrees at 8 bases. CDR3 length: 12 amino acids. The V segment lost 4 bases and the J segment 8 bases; nucleotides outside the gene matches: 4. The germline CDR1 and CDR2 sequences are SGHNT and YYREEE (reference sequence). In DNA form, the CDR3 reads TGTGCCAGCAGCCGTGACAGGGGCGAAGCTTTCTTT. Translation gives CASSRDRGEAFF.

The chain joins TRBV18 to TRBJ2-7; a weak D match, TRBD1 (5 bases). The CDR3 contains 13 residues. The germline V gene has CDR1 KGHSH and CDR2 LQKENI. V was cut by 3 bases and J by 3 bases, with 9 bases left in between. CDR3 in amino acids: CASSPQDNYEQYF. CDR3 sequence (DNA): TGTGCCAGCTCACCCCAGGACAACTACGAGCAGTACTTC.

The gene calls are TRBV7-2 and TRBJ2-1; 12 bases are a match to TRBD1. The length of the CDR3 is 15 residues. Trimming took 5 bases from V and 7 from J; bases not matched to a gene: 6. Germline lookup yields CDR1 SGHTA and CDR2 FQGNSA. This CDR3 reads CASSTGQGAGNEQFF. Written as DNA, the CDR3 is TGTGCCAGCAGCACGGGACAGGGGGCAGGTAATGAGCAGTTCTTC. The entire variable domain, with the rest obtained from reference TRBV7-2 and TRBJ2-1, is as follows: GAGVSQSPSNKVTEKGKDVELRCDPISGHTALYWYRQSLGQGLEFLIYFQGNSAPDKSGLPSDRFSAERTGGSVSTLTIQRTQQEDSAVYLCASSTGQGAGNEQFFGPGTRLTVL.

This clone was observed once. J is TRBJ2-7 and V is TRBV6-1; 10 bases fit TRBD1. CDR1 is MNHNS, CDR2 SASEGT, per germline. This CDR3 contains 13 residues. V lost 8 bases to trimming and J lost 5 bases; unmatched junction nucleotides: 6. The CDR3 DNA sequence: TGTGCCAGCCGTGGGACAGGGGACCACGAGCAGTACTTC. Its translation is CASRGTGDHEQYF.

V and J are TRBV12-5 and TRBJ2-5; D is perhaps TRBD1 (6 bases). The CDR3 spans 14 residues. V shed 5 bases and J shed 5 bases, with 15 bases lying between them. Germline V CDR1 and CDR2: LGHNT, FRNRAP. CDR3 sequence reads: CASGLTRGGETQYF. The CDR3 coding sequence is TGTGCTAGTGGTCTTACCAGGGGTGGTGAGACCCAGTACTTC.

This clone was detected once. V and J are TRBV29-1 and TRBJ2-7; TRBD2 matches at 7 bases. V lost 3 bases and J lost 0; bases outside the gene matches: 2. The CDR3 has 13 residues. The germline gives CDR1 SQVTM, CDR2 ANQGSEA. CDR3 amino acids: CSVEGGDSYEQYF. In DNA form, the CDR3 reads TGCAGCGTTGAGGGGGGGGACTCCTACGAGCAGTACTTC.

This chain joins TRBV19 and TRBJ2-1; 7 nucleotides agree with TRBD2. Germline V gene sequence: CDR1 LNHDA, CDR2 SQIVND (reference sequence). Trimming removed 8 bases from V and 5 bases from J; junction bases left unmatched: 9. The CDR3 runs to 14 residues. The CDR3 loop reads CASAAGLPDNEQFF. CDR3 DNA sequence: TGTGCCAGTGCAGCGGGGTTGCCGGACAATGAGCAGTTCTTC.

The J gene is TRBJ2-5, the V gene TRBV7-2, with 7 bases that match TRBD2. Trimming cost V 7 bases and J 3 bases; bases outside gene matches: 11. CDR1 is SGHTA, CDR2 FQGNSA, per germline. The CDR3 is made up of 15 amino acids. The CDR3: CASTPGFGGEETQYF. Here the CDR3 DNA reads TGTGCCAGCACCCCGGGGTTTGGGGGGGAAGAGACCCAGTACTTC.

The gene calls are TRBV10-3 and TRBJ2-3; D is possibly TRBD2 (6 bases). Germline V CDR1 and CDR2: ENHRY, SYGVKD. V lost 8 bases to trimming and J lost 4 bases, with 10 bases between them. The CDR3 is 12 residues long. The CDR3 loop is CAIGGLADTQYF. CDR3 DNA sequence: TGTGCCATCGGGGGACTGGCAGATACGCAGTATTTT.

This sequence joins TRBV11-2 and TRBJ2-6, with a possible D match to TRBD2 (7 bases). The CDR3 extends over 17 amino acids. V gave up 1 base and J gave up 4 bases, with 14 bases separating them. CDR1 is SGHAT and CDR2 is FQNNGV in the germline V gene. The CDR3 DNA is TGTGCCAGCAGCTTAGTTGCGGGGGCGGCGGGGGCCAACGTCCTGACTTTC. Protein product: CASSLVAGAAGANVLTF. The full variable domain, rest sourced from reference TRBV11-2 and TRBJ2-6, is EAGVAQSPRYKIIEKRQSVAFWCNPISGHATLYWYQQILGQGPKLLIQFQNNGVVDDSQLPKDRFSAERLKGVDSTLKIQPAKLEDSAVYLCASSLVAGAAGANVLTFGAGSRLTVL.